This paragraph covers one TCR beta chain sequence. CDR3 size: 11 residues. The germline CDR1 and CDR2 sequences are SGHTA and FQGTGA. V was pared by 2 bases and J by 13 bases, with 11 bases between. The sample belongs to a study of control samples from healthy donors and cancer patients. Sequenced by immunoSEQ multiplex PCR; TCRdb stores in-frame clones only, minus some. This sample has tens of thousands of clones, with roughly 90% found just once. Input material: PBMCs. The chain recombines TRBV7-3 with TRBJ1-1, with D uncertain. The clonotype comes from a man aged 40-50 years with colorectal cancer. The CDR3 loop is CASSLSGWFFF. CDR3 nucleotides: TGTGCCAGCAGCTTATCGGGCTGGTTTTTCTTT.